This TCR beta chain is drawn from a study of cytomegalovirus exposure and HLA in healthy donors. Study-wide results and caveats: Cytomegalovirus association was assigned to under 200 TCR beta chains. V- and J-gene trimming in TCR beta was tied to a missense DCLRE1C variant by an analysis performed later.

Worth noting for this clone: The antigen is undetermined. Its ends do not fully match the called genes, so a read error is possible.

60 Vbeta and 13 Jbeta primers were used in PCR. TCRdb's table, derived via immunoSEQ multiplex PCR, lists solely in-frame clones and lacks some. The table records over 200,000 clones, about 70% of them present only once. The V gene's germline CDR1 is SEHNR and CDR2 FQNEAQ (reference sequence). The CDR3 sequence is 16 residues long. The V and J genes are TRBV7-9 and TRBJ2-3; D is perhaps TRBD2 (5 bases). Sequenced material: PBMCs. The sequence was collected from a woman in her twenties or thirties in good health and CMV-seronegative. The CDR3 region is CSSIDLGVAPTDTQYF. The CDR3 DNA sequence: TGTTCCAGCATCGATCTCGGGGTCGCTCCCACAGATACGCAGTATTTT. The whole variable domain, remainder taken from reference TRBV7-9 and TRBJ2-3, is DTGVSQNPRHKITKRGQNVTFRCDPISEHNRLYWYRQTLGQGPEFLTYFQNEAQLEKSRLLSDRFSAERPKGSFSTLEIQRTEQGDSAMYLCSSIDLGVAPTDTQYFGPGTRLTVL.